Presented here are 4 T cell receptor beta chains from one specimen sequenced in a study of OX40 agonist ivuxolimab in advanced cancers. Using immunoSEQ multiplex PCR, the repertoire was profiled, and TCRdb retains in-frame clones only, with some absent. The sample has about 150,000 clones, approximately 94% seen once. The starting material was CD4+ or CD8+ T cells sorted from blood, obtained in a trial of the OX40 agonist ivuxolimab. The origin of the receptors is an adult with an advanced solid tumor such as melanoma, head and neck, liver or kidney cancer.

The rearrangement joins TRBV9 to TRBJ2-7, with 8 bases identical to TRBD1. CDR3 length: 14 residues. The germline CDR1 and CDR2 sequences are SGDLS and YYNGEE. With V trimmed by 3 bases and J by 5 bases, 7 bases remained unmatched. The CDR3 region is CASSEEDREDEQYF. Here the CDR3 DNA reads TGTGCCAGCAGCGAGGAGGACAGGGAAGACGAGCAGTACTTC.

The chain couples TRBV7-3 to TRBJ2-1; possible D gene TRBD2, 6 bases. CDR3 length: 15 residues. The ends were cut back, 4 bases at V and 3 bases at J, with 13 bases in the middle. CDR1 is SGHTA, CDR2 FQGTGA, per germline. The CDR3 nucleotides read TGTGCCAGCAGCTCCGGGACTGAAAGCTACAATGAGCAGTTCTTC. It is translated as CASSSGTESYNEQFF.

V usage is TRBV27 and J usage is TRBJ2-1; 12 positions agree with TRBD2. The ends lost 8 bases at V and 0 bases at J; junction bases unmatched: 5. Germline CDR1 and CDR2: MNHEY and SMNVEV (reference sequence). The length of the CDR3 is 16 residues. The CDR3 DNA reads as TGTGCCAGCCTCGGACTAGCGGGGACCTCCTACAATGAGCAGTTCTTC. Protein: CASLGLAGTSYNEQFF.

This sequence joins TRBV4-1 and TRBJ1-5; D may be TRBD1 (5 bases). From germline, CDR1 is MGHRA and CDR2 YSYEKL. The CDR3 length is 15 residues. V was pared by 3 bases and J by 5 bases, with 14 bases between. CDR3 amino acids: CASSQGRLIDQPQHF. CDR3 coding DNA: TGCGCCAGCAGCCAGGGACGTCTTATCGATCAGCCCCAGCATTTT.